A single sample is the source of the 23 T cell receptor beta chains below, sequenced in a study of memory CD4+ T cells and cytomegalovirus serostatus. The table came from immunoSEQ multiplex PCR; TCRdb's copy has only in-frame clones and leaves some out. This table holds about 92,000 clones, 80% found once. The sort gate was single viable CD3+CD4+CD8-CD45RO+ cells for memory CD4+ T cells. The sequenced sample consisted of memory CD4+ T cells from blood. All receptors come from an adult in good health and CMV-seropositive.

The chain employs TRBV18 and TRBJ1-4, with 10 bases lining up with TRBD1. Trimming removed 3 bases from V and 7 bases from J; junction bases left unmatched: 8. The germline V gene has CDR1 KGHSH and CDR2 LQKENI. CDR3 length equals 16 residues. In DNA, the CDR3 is TGTGCCAGCTCACCGGACAGGGGGGACAGTAGTGAAAAACTGTTTTTT. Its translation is CASSPDRGDSSEKLFF.

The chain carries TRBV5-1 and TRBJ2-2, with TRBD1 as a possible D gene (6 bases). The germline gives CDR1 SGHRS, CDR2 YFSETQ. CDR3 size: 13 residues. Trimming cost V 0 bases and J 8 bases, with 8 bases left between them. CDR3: CASSLEGVGELFF. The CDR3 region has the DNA TGCGCCAGCAGCTTGGAGGGGGTTGGGGAGCTGTTTTTT.

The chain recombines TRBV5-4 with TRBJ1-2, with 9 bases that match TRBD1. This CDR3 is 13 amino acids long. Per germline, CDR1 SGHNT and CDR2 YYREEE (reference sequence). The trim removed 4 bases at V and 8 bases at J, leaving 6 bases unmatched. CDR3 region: CASSRDRVDGYTF. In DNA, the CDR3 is TGTGCCAGCAGCAGGGACAGGGTTGACGGCTACACCTTC.

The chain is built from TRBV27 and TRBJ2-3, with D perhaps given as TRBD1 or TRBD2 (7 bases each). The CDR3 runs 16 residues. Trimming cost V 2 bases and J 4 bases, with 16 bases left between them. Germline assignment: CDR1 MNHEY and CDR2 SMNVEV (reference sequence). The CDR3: CASSLQGGITADTQYF. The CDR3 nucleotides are TGTGCCAGCAGTTTACAGGGGGGGATCACTGCAGATACGCAGTATTTT.

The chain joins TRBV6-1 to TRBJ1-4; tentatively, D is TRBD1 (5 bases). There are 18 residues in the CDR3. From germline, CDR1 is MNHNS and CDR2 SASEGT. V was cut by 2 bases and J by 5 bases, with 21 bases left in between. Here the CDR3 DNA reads TGTGCCAGCAGTGAATTCTGGTCGGTGGGCAGGGAGAATGAAAAACTGTTTTTT. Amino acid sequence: CASSEFWSVGRENEKLFF.

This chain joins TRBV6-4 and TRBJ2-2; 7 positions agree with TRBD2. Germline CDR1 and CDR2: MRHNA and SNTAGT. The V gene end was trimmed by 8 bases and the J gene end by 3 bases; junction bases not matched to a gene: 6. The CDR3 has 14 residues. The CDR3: CASAVRGDTGELFF. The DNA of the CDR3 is TGTGCCAGCGCCGTTCGGGGGGACACCGGGGAGCTGTTTTTT.

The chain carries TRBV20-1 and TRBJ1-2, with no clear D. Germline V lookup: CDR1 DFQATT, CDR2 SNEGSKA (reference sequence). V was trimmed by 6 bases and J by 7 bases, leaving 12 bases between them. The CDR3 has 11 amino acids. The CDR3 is CSAQSSVGYTF. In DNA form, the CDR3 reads TGCAGTGCCCAGAGCAGTGTTGGCTACACCTTC.

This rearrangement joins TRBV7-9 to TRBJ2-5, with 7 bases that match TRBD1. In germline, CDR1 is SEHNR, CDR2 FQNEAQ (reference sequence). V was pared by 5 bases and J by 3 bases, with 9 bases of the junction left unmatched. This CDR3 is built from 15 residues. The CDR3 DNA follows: TGTGCCAGCAGCCCTAGGGGGCCCGTTAAAGAGACCCAGTACTTC. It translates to CASSPRGPVKETQYF.

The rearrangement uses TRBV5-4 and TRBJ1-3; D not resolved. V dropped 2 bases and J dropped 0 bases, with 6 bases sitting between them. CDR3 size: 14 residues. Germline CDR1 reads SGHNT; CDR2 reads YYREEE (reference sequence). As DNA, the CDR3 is TGTGCCAGCAGCTTAGGTAGCTCTGGAAACACCATATATTTT. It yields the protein CASSLGSSGNTIYF.

The CDR3 spells CASSEVGGRGSGANVLTF. The CDR3 DNA reads as TGTGCCAGCAGTGAAGTCGGCGGCAGGGGGTCTGGGGCCAACGTCCTGACTTTC. This chain joins TRBV6-1 and TRBJ2-6; 7 nucleotides match TRBD1. The V segment lost 1 base and the J segment 1 base; nucleotides outside the gene matches: 7. Germline V CDR1 and CDR2: MNHNS, SASEGT. The CDR3 is 18 residues long.

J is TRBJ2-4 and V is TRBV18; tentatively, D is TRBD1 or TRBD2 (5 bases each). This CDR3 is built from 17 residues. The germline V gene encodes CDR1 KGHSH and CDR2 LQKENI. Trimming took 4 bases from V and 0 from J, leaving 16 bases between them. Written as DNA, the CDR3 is TGTGCCAGCTCACTCGGGGACGGGCGTATAGCCAAAAACATTCAGTACTTC. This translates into CASSLGDGRIAKNIQYF.

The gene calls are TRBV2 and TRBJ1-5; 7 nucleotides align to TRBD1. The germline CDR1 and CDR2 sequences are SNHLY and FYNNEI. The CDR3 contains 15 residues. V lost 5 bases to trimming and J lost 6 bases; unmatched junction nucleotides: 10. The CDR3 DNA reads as TGTGCCAGCAGTCTAATCGTAGGGGGCAGTCAGCCCCAGCATTTT. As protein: CASSLIVGGSQPQHF.

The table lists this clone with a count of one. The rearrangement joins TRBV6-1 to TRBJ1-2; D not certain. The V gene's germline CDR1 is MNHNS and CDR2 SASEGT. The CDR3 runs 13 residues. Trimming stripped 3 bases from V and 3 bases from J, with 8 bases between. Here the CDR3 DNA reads TGTGCCAGCAGTGAGGCCGGGGACTATGGCTACACCTTC. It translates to CASSEAGDYGYTF.

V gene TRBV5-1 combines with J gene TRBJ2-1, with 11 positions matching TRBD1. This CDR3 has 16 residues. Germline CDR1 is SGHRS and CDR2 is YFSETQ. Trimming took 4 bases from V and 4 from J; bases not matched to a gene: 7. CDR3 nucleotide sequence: TGCGCCAGCAGCGGAGCTGGGACAGGGGGGTACAATGAGCAGTTCTTC. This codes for CASSGAGTGGYNEQFF.

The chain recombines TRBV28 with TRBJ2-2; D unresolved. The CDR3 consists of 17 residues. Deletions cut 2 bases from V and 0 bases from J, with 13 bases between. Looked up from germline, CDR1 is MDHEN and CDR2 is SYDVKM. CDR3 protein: CASSLTLGATNTGELFF. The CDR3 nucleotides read TGTGCCAGCAGTTTAACTCTAGGTGCCACGAACACCGGGGAGCTGTTTTTT.

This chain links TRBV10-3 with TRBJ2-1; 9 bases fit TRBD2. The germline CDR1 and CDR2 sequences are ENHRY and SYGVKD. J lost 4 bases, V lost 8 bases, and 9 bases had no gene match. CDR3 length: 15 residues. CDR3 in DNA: TGTGCCATCTCGCGGGGGGCGGGAGGGTACAATGAGCAGTTCTTC. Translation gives CAISRGAGGYNEQFF.

CDR3 bases: TGTGCCAGCAGCCCCCAGGGGGCCCGCGAAAAACTGTTTTTT. It codes for CASSPQGAREKLFF. This rearrangement joins TRBV5-6 to TRBJ1-4; 8 positions agree with TRBD1. J lost 8 bases, V lost 4 bases, and 7 bases had no gene match. The V gene's germline CDR1 is SGHDT and CDR2 YYEEEE. CDR3 size: 14 residues.

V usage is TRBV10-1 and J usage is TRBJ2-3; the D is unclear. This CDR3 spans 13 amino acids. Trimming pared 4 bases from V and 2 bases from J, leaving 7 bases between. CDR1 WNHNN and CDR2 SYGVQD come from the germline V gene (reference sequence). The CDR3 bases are TGCGCCAGCAGTGGATCTTACACAGATACGCAGTATTTT. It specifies CASSGSYTDTQYF.

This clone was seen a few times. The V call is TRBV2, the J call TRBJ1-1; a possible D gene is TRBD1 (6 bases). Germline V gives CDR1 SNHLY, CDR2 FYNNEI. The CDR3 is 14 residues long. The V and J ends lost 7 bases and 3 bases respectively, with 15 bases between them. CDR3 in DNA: TGTGCCAGCAACGGTCAGGGGTCGGACACTGAAGCTTTCTTT. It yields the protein CASNGQGSDTEAFF.

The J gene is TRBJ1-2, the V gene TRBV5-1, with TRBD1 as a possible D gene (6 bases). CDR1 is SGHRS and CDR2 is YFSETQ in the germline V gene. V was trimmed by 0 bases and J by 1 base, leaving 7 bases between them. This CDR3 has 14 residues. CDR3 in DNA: TGCGCCAGCAGCTTGGCAGGGGATAACTATGGCTACACCTTC. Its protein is CASSLAGDNYGYTF.

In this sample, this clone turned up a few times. CDR3 sequence: CASSPLGQDYEQYF. The CDR3 nucleotides read TGTGCCAGCTCACCGTTGGGACAGGACTACGAGCAGTACTTC. The rearrangement links TRBV18 to TRBJ2-7; TRBD1 matches at 8 bases. This CDR3 spans 14 amino acids. J gave up 3 bases and V 3 bases, and 4 bases lay outside the gene matches. CDR1 and CDR2 from the germline V gene are KGHSH and LQKENI.

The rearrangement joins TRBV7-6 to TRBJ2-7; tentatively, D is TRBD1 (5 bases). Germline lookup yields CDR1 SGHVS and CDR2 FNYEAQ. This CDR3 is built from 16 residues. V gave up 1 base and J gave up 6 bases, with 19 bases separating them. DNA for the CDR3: TGTGCCAGCAGCTTAGTACAATCTAGTCCCCAGGGCGAGCAGTACTTC. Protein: CASSLVQSSPQGEQYF.

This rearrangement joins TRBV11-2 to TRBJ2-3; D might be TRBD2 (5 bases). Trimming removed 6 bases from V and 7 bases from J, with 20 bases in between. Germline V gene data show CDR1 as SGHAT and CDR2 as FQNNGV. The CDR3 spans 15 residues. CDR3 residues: CASSYLEGASHTQYF. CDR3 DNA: TGTGCCAGCAGTTATTTAGAGGGAGCTTCCCATACGCAGTATTTT. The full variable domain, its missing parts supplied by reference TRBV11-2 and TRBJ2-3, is EAGVAQSPRYKIIEKRQSVAFWCNPISGHATLYWYQQILGQGPKLLIQFQNNGVVDDSQLPKDRFSAERLKGVDSTLKIQPAKLEDSAVYLCASSYLEGASHTQYFGPGTRLTVL.